Presented here are 17 T cell receptor beta chains from one specimen sequenced in a study of blood T cell repertoires in COVID-19. Sequencing used immunoSEQ multiplex PCR; TCRdb keeps in-frame clones, though not all of them. The profile covers around 220,000 clones, with more than 80% appearing a single time and roughly 7.8% taken by the ten largest. The sample comprised peripheral blood. The receptors come from a woman of 80 years or more with COVID-19, enrolled during active disease.

This clone was counted a few times. The CDR3 nucleotides are TGTGTCAGAGGATGGGCGGATACGCAGTATTTT. Translated, it gives CVRGWADTQYF. The gene calls are TRBV7-5 and TRBJ2-3; the D call TRBD1 from the table was never checked on the DNA. TRBV7-5 is shown as a pseudogene. The CDR3 consists of 11 residues.

V gene TRBV29-1 combines with J gene TRBJ2-1, with TRBD2 matching over 11 bases. V dropped 4 bases and J dropped 12; count of bases not matched to a gene: 11. Germline lookup yields CDR1 SQVTM and CDR2 ANQGSEA. CDR3 size: 14 residues. CDR3 DNA sequence: TGCAGCGTTGTAGCGGGGGGGCCAGGGCAGCGGCAGTTCTTC. Its translation is CSVVAGGPGQRQFF.

CDR3 protein: CASSFGPNQPQHF. CDR3 bases: TGTGCCAGCAGTTTTGGGCCCAATCAGCCCCAGCATTTT. The gene calls are TRBV27 and TRBJ1-5; D remains unclear. The V gene lost 3 bases and the J gene lost 3 bases, with 6 bases spanning the gap. The CDR3 loop spans 13 amino acids. Per germline, CDR1 MNHEY and CDR2 SMNVEV (reference sequence).

This chain links TRBV27 with TRBJ2-7; D might be TRBD2 (5 bases). The CDR3 consists of 14 residues. V shed 0 bases and J shed 2 bases, with 8 bases lying between them. Germline V lookup: CDR1 MNHEY, CDR2 SMNVEV (reference sequence). In DNA form, the CDR3 reads TGTGCCAGCAGTTTATCGGACTCTCCCTACGAGCAGTACTTC. Translation gives CASSLSDSPYEQYF.

The chain has TRBV15 and TRBJ1-4; perhaps TRBD1 as D (6 bases). In germline, CDR1 is LNHNV, CDR2 YYDKDF (reference sequence). Trimming stripped 0 bases from V and 7 bases from J, with 15 bases between. The CDR3 has 16 amino acids. In DNA form, the CDR3 reads TGTGCCACCAGCAGAGATCTTGGCGGGGGCGGTGAAAAACTGTTTTTT. Its protein is CATSRDLGGGGEKLFF.

This chain links TRBV19 with TRBJ1-2; 9 bases agree with TRBD1. The V and J ends lost 6 bases and 2 bases, in that order; junction bases with no gene match: 7. This CDR3 is built from 15 residues. The germline V gene has CDR1 LNHDA and CDR2 SQIVND (reference sequence). CDR3 amino acids: CASSTSGTGNYGYTF. CDR3 bases: TGTGCCAGTAGCACCTCCGGGACAGGGAACTATGGCTACACCTTC.

This rearrangement joins TRBV10-1 to TRBJ1-3; D is uncertain. Germline CDR1 is WNHNN and CDR2 is SYGVQD (reference sequence). Trimming took 0 bases from V and 1 from J, leaving 7 bases between them. The CDR3 extends over 15 amino acids. The CDR3 spells CASSESHGSGNTIYF. DNA for the CDR3: TGCGCCAGCAGTGAGTCGCACGGGTCTGGAAACACCATATATTTT.

This clone was observed a single time. The CDR3 region has the DNA TGTGCCAGCAGACTAGCGGGAGTTTCCTACGAGCAGTACTTC. It yields the protein CASRLAGVSYEQYF. The chain carries TRBV6-5 and TRBJ2-7; 11 bases line up with TRBD2. V shed 6 bases, J shed 1 base, and the junction held 2 bases outside the gene matches. The germline gives CDR1 MNHEY, CDR2 SVGAGI. CDR3 length: 14 residues.

This chain uses TRBV10-3 with TRBJ1-2, with 10 bases matching TRBD1. The CDR3 is 16 residues long. CDR1 and CDR2 (germline): ENHRY, SYGVKD. V shed 2 bases and J 1 base; nucleotides not matched to a gene: 4. CDR3 nucleotides: TGTGCCATCAGTGAGGGACAGGGGGGGAATAACTATGGCTACACCTTC. This gives the protein CAISEGQGGNNYGYTF.

V gene TRBV5-4 combines with J gene TRBJ2-7; TRBD2 is a possible D gene (5 bases). Trimming removed 2 bases from V and 3 bases from J, with 15 bases in between. CDR1 SGHNT and CDR2 YYREEE come from the germline V gene (reference sequence). CDR3 size: 15 residues. The CDR3 bases are TGTGCCAGCAGCTTTGGTAGGACCGGGAACTACGAGCAGTACTTC. It is translated as CASSFGRTGNYEQYF. Filled out from reference TRBV5-4 and TRBJ2-7, the complete variable domain reads ETGVTQSPTHLIKTRGQQVTLRCSSQSGHNTVSWYQQALGQGPQFIFQYYREEENGRGNFPPRFSGLQFPNYSSELNVNALELDDSALYLCASSFGRTGNYEQYFGPGTRLTVT.

V gene TRBV12-3 or TRBV12-4 combines with J gene TRBJ2-1; weak D call: TRBD2 (5 bases). The CDR3 is 13 amino acids. Trimming took off 2 bases at V and 9 bases at J, with 11 bases between the two ends. The CDR3 coding sequence is TGTGCCAGCAGTTTAACTAGACGGGGTGAGCAGTTCTTC. Translating gives CASSLTRRGEQFF.

The rearrangement joins TRBV6-6 to TRBJ2-7; 7 nucleotides line up with TRBD1. The CDR3 loop spans 13 amino acids. Germline loops: CDR1 MNHNY, CDR2 SVGAGI (reference sequence). With V trimmed by 6 bases and J by 9 bases, 11 bases remained unmatched. The CDR3 sequence: CASSPGTVVGQYF. The CDR3 region has the DNA TGTGCCAGCAGCCCCGGGACAGTTGTTGGGCAGTACTTC.

The genes are TRBV5-1 and TRBJ2-2; 9 bases are a match to TRBD1. J gave up 3 bases and V 4 bases, and 4 bases lay outside the gene matches. This CDR3 contains 15 residues. Per germline, CDR1 SGHRS and CDR2 YFSETQ. The CDR3 nucleotides read TGCGCCAGCAGCCCAAGGACAGGGGACACCGGGGAGCTGTTTTTT. It yields the protein CASSPRTGDTGELFF. Together with reference TRBV5-1 and TRBJ2-2, the CDR3 gives the full variable domain: KAGVTQTPRYLIKTRGQQVTLSCSPISGHRSVSWYQQTPGQGLQFLFEYFSETQRNKGNFPGRFSGRQFSNSRSEMNVSTLELGDSALYLCASSPRTGDTGELFFGEGSRLTVL.

The chain has TRBV29-1 and TRBJ1-1, with 8 positions matching TRBD1. CDR1 and CDR2 (germline): SQVTM, ANQGSEA. The length of the CDR3 is 14 residues. V lost 3 bases to trimming and J lost 4 bases; unmatched junction nucleotides: 7. CDR3 amino acids: CSVDRIDRGTEAFF. The CDR3 DNA reads as TGCAGCGTTGACCGGATCGACAGGGGCACTGAAGCTTTCTTT.

The genes are TRBV2 and TRBJ2-1; TRBD1 aligns across 10 bases. Unmatched junction bases numbered 4, after V lost 4 bases and J lost 7 bases. There are 14 residues in the CDR3. The germline gives CDR1 SNHLY, CDR2 FYNNEI. CDR3 DNA sequence: TGTGCCAGCAGTGGACAGGGGGCGCAGAATGAGCAGTTCTTC. This translates into CASSGQGAQNEQFF. The variable domain in full, completed from reference TRBV2 and TRBJ2-1, reads EPEVTQTPSHQVTQMGQEVILRCVPISNHLYFYWYRQILGQKVEFLVSFYNNEISEKSEIFDDQFSVERPDGSNFTLKIRSTKLEDSAMYFCASSGQGAQNEQFFGPGTRLTVL.

The gene calls are TRBV7-3 and TRBJ2-1; D not resolved. The CDR3 loop spans 14 amino acids. V gave up 0 bases and J gave up 0 bases, with 3 bases separating them. Germline CDR1 SGHTA, CDR2 FQGTGA. The CDR3 reads CASSLTSSYNEQFF. As DNA, the CDR3 is TGTGCCAGCAGCTTAACTAGCTCCTACAATGAGCAGTTCTTC.

The chain is built from TRBV19 and TRBJ1-4; the D is unclear. The germline gives CDR1 LNHDA, CDR2 SQIVND (reference sequence). The CDR3 totals 12 residues. CDR3 sequence (DNA): TGTGCGTCCGGGGTCACTGGGGAAAAACTGTTTTTT. Its translation: CASGVTGEKLFF.